Below, one T cell receptor (beta chain) is given with its context. Its antigen is not identified. The CDR3 is 13 amino acids. The germline gives CDR1 MNHNY, CDR2 SVGAGI (reference sequence). Trimming took 10 bases from V and 7 from J, leaving 19 bases between them. 5'RACE, which relied on constant-segment primers, yielded TCR alpha and TCR beta cDNA libraries carrying sample barcodes and UMIs. TCRdb itself ran the 5' RACE reads through MiXCR, one entry per CDR3 protein. Of hundreds of thousands of distinct CDR3 sequences in the sample, more than 15% were seen once. This sample was included in a study of T-cell memory formation after mild COVID-19. Overall study findings and caveats: Cross-reactive memory apparently joined, as some responding clones appeared in pre-infection memory. Clones contracting across day 15 to 85 had a balanced CD4/CD8 profile; later expanding clones leaned CD4+.

Sequenced material: PBMCs or a T cell subset sorted from them (not recorded which). V usage is TRBV6-6 and J usage is TRBJ1-2; tentatively, D is TRBD1 (6 bases). The receptor was derived from a young man who had mild COVID-19 (a few samples of this study predate the infection). Cell type and time point are not known. The CDR3: CATVNGGSSGYTF. As DNA, the CDR3 is TGTGCCACGGTTAATGGGGGCTCTAGTGGCTACACCTTC.